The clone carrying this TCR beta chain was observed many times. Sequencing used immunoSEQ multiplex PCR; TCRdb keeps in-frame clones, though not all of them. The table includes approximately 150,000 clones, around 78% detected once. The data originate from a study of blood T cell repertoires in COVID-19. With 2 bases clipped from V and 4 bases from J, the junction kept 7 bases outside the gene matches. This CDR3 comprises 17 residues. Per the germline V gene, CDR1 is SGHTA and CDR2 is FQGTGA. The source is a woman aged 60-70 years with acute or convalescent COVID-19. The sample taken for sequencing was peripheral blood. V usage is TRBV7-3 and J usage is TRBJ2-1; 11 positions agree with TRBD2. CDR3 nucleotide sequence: TGTGCCAGCAGCTTAGGGTCTAGCGGGAGGTGGTACAATGAGCAGTTCTTC. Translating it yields CASSLGSSGRWYNEQFF. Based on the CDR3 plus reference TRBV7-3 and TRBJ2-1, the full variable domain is GAGVSQTPSNKVTEKGKYVELRCDPISGHTALYWYRQSLGQGPEFLIYFQGTGAADDSGLPNDRFFAVRPEGSVSTLKIQRTERGDSAVYLCASSLGSSGRWYNEQFFGPGTRLTVL.